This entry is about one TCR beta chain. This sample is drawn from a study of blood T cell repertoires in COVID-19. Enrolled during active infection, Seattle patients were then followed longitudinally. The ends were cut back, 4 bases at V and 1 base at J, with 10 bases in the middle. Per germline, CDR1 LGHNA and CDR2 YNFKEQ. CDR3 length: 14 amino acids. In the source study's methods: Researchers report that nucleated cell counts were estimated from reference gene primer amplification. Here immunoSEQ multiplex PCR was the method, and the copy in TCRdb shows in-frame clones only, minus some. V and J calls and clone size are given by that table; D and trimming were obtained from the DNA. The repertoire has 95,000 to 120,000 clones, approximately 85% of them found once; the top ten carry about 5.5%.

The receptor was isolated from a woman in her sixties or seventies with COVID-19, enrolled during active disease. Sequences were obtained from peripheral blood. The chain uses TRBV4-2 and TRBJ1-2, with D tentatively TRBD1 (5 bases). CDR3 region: CASSPRAINYGYTF. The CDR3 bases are TGTGCCAGCAGCCCCAGGGCCATTAACTATGGCTACACCTTC.